This T cell receptor (beta chain) was identified during a study of T-cell reconstitution after alpha-beta-depleted transplantation in children. This clonotype was seen more than once but under ten times. Unique molecular identifiers were incorporated when the TCRbeta library was constructed. TCRdb redid the calling of the PCR reads with MiXCR, one entry per CDR3 protein. The sample lists around 600,000 distinct CDR3 sequences, over 15% occurring once. The length of the CDR3 is 18 residues. Germline V gene data show CDR1 as SGHAT and CDR2 as FQNNGV. Trimming removed 1 base at V and 4 bases at J, with 20 bases between.

This sequence was found in a human donor who donated a stem cell graft to a child with acute myeloid leukemia. The sequenced sample was PBMCs from the stem cell graft donor, obtained from the stem cell graft. The chain has TRBV11-2 and TRBJ2-1, with D unclear. In nucleotides, the CDR3 is TGTGCCAGCAGCTTAGTCTCCCTTGGACGTGGGATTTACAATGAGCAGTTCTTC. This encodes CASSLVSLGRGIYNEQFF.